This T cell receptor beta chain was captured by sequencing in a study of STAT3 mutations in large granular lymphocyte leukemia. The study's findings and limits: At least one immunodominant TCR beta clonotype appeared in every T-cell large granular lymphocyte leukemia patient.

CDR1 is SGHAT and CDR2 is FQNNGV in the germline V gene. This CDR3 region has 13 residues. Trimming shortened V by 7 bases and J by 4 bases, and 10 bases separated the two germline ends. This clone appeared a few times. What it binds is unknown. The table came from immunoSEQ multiplex PCR; TCRdb's copy has only in-frame clones and leaves some out. Of approximately 13,000 clones listed, 81% are singletons. The TCR originated in a man aged 60-69 years with T-cell large granular lymphocyte leukemia. Some clones in this sample may be carry-over from other donors' samples. Specimen: peripheral blood mononuclear cells. The V call is TRBV11-2, the J call TRBJ2-2; D gene uncertain. CDR3 bases: TGTGCCAGCAAGATAGGTGGCACCGGGGAGCTGTTTTTT. It yields the protein CASKIGGTGELFF.